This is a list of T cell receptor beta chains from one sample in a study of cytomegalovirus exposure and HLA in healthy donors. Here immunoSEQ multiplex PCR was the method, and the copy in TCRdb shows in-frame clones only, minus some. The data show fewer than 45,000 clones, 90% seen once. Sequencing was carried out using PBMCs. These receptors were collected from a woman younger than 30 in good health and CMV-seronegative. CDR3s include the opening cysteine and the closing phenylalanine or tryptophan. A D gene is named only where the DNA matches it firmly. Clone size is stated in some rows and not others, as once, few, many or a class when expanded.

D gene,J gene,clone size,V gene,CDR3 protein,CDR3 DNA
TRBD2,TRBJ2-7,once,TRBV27,CASSRFGRGFYEQYF,TGTGCCAGCAGTCGATTTGGGCGGGGGTTCTACGAGCAGTACTTC
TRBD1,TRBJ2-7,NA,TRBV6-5,CASSADVTGLEYF,TGTGCCAGCAGCGCCGACGTGACAGGGCTAGAGTACTTC
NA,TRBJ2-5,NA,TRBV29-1,CSVATSGETQYF,TGCAGCGTAGCCACTAGTGGGGAGACCCAGTACTTC
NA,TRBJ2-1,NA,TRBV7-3,CASSLRSNNEQFF,TGTGCCAGCAGCTTACGGTCAAACAATGAGCAGTTCTTC
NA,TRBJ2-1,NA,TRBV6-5,CASSRRSRNEQFF,TGTGCCAGCAGTCGCAGGTCCCGTAATGAGCAGTTCTTC
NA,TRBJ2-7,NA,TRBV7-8,CASSPRQDFSYEQYF,TGTGCCAGCAGCCCTCGGCAGGATTTCTCCTACGAGCAGTACTTC
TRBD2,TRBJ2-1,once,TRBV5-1,CASSFGGRATNEQFF,TGCGCCAGCAGCTTTGGCGGGAGGGCCACCAATGAGCAGTTCTTC
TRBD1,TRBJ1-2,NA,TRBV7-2,CASSRLRTGDYGYTF,TGTGCCAGCAGCCGACTCAGGACAGGGGACTATGGCTACACCTTC
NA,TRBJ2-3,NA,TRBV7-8,CASSLAPGERKDTQYF,TGTGCCAGCAGCTTAGCGCCGGGGGAAAGGAAAGATACGCAGTATTTT
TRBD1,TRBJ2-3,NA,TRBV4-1,CASSPHPGQGQITDTQYF,TGCGCCAGCAGCCCCCACCCGGGACAGGGCCAAATCACAGATACGCAGTATTTT
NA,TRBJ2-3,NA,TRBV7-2,CASSWTAGIPDTQYF,TGTGCCAGCAGTTGGACCGCGGGAATCCCAGATACGCAGTATTTT
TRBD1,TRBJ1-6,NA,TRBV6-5,CATSGTGNSPLHF,TGTGCCACCTCCGGGACAGGGAATTCACCCCTCCACTTT
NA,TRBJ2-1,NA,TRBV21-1,CASSNYPSDYNEQFF,TGTGCCAGCAGCAATTATCCTAGCGATTACAATGAGCAGTTCTTC
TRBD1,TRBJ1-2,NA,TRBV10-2,CASQQGGAYGYTF,TGCGCCAGCCAACAAGGGGGCGCTTATGGCTACACCTTC
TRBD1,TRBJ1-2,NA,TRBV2,CASSVGRGLGNYYGYTF,TGTGCCAGCAGTGTGGGCAGGGGGCTAGGTAACTACTATGGCTACACCTTC
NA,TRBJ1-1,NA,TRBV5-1,CASSLRGRGEVEAFF,TGCGCCAGCAGCTTGCGAGGCAGGGGAGAGGTTGAAGCTTTCTTT
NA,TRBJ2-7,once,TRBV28,CASFDRKTYEQYF,TGTGCCAGCTTCGACAGAAAAACTTACGAGCAGTACTTC
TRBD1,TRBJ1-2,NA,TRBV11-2,CASSLSRDSAGYTF,TGTGCCAGCAGCCTATCTCGGGACAGCGCCGGCTACACCTTC
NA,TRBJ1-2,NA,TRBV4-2,CASSQGGDYNYGYTF,TGTGCCAGCAGCCAAGGGGGGGACTATAACTATGGCTACACCTTC
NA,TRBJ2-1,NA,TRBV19,CASSIVLYNEQFF,TGTGCCAGTAGTATTGTACTCTACAATGAGCAGTTCTTC
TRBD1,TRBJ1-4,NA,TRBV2,CASSEVPGGTLAGATNEKLFF,TGTGCCAGCAGTGAGGTGCCAGGGGGAACCTTAGCGGGGGCAACTAATGAAAAACTGTTTTTT
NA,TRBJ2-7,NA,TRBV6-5,CASSYSGTGFYEQYF,TGTGCCAGCAGTTACAGCGGGACAGGCTTTTACGAGCAGTACTTC
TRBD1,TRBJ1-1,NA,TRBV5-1,CASSTSRDRVSTEAFF,TGCGCCAGCAGCACGTCCCGGGACAGGGTAAGCACTGAAGCTTTCTTT
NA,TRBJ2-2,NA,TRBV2,CASSDVGGELFF,TGTGCCAGCAGTGACGTCGGCGGGGAGCTGTTTTTT
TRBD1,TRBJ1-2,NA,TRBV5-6,CASSDLTGIYGYTF,TGTGCCAGCAGCGATTTGACAGGGATTTATGGCTACACCTTC
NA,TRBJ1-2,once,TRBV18,CASSAATVSWGYTF,TGTGCCAGCTCAGCCGCGACAGTTAGTTGGGGCTACACCTTC
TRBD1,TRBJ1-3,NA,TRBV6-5,CASRRGQGANTIYF,TGTGCCAGCAGACGGGGACAGGGGGCCAACACCATATATTTT
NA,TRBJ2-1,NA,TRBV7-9,CASSPSGDEQFF,TGTGCCAGCAGTCCCTCGGGGGACGAGCAGTTCTTC
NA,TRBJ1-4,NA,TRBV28,CASSFEGEGEKLFF,TGTGCCAGCAGTTTCGAGGGGGAGGGAGAAAAACTGTTTTTT
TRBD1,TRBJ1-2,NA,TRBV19,CASSPGDRAVEGYTF,TGTGCCAGTAGTCCCGGAGACAGGGCGGTAGAAGGCTACACCTTC
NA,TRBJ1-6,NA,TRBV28,CATRMTYTRESPLHF,TGTGCCACTAGGATGACATACACTAGGGAGTCACCCCTCCACTTT